The 23 T cell receptor beta chains given below trace back to one sample, sequenced in a study of shared clonotypes between healthy human individuals. Sequencing used immunoSEQ multiplex PCR; TCRdb keeps in-frame clones, though not all of them. The table has over a million clones, 95% to 97% seen once. The sequencing sample was made of naive CD4+ T cells sorted from blood. Subset: CD45RA+ positively selected. These receptor sequences come from a young man in good health.

The chain joins TRBV10-3 to TRBJ2-3; D possibly matches TRBD1 or TRBD2 (5 bases each). Per germline, CDR1 ENHRY and CDR2 SYGVKD. The length of the CDR3 is 15 residues. V was shortened by 10 bases and J by 0 bases, with 17 bases between the two germline ends. Here the CDR3 DNA reads TGTGCCACATTGGACTGGACAACTAGCACAGATACGCAGTATTTT. As protein: CATLDWTTSTDTQYF.

The CDR3 protein is CASSQAWGEPSGNTIYF. The CDR3 DNA sequence: TGTGCCAGCAGCCAAGCCTGGGGTGAACCCTCTGGAAACACCATATATTTT. V and J are TRBV14 and TRBJ1-3, with no clear D. The CDR3 spans 17 residues. V was shortened by 1 base and J by 0 bases, with 13 bases between the two germline ends. Germline values: CDR1 SGHDN, CDR2 FVKESK. The full variable domain, with the rest looked up from reference TRBV14 and TRBJ1-3, is EAGVTQFPSHSVIEKGQTVTLRCDPISGHDNLYWYRRVMGKEIKFLLHFVKESKQDESGMPNNRFLAERTGGTYSTLKVQPAELEDSGVYFCASSQAWGEPSGNTIYFGEGSWLTVV.

V and J are TRBV28 and TRBJ1-1, with D unresolved. The V end lost 8 bases, the J end lost 2 bases, and 12 bases lay between the germline ends. The CDR3 is made up of 13 amino acids. Per the germline V gene, CDR1 is MDHEN and CDR2 is SYDVKM. In DNA, the CDR3 is TGTGCCAGCGGTCTTTGGCTTAACACTGAAGCTTTCTTT. The encoded protein is CASGLWLNTEAFF.

As DNA, the CDR3 is TGCGCCAGCAGCTTTGCTCTAGCGGGTTCCTACAATGAGCAGTTCTTC. Its translation: CASSFALAGSYNEQFF. The genes are TRBV5-1 and TRBJ2-1; TRBD2 aligns across 8 bases. Germline loops: CDR1 SGHRS, CDR2 YFSETQ. There are 16 residues in the CDR3. V trimming: 2 bases; J trimming: 1 base; junction bases outside the gene matches: 5.

V gene TRBV19 combines with J gene TRBJ1-1; the D is unclear. Germline V CDR1 and CDR2: LNHDA, SQIVND (reference sequence). This CDR3 comprises 13 residues. Trimming shortened V by 9 bases and J by 7 bases, and 18 bases separated the two germline ends. In DNA, the CDR3 is TGTGCCAGCCAACCGCTACCGCCCGATGAAGCTTTCTTT. It codes for CASQPLPPDEAFF.

The chain is built from TRBV28 and TRBJ2-2; D may correspond to TRBD1 or TRBD2 (6 bases each). The CDR3 length is 16 residues. Per the germline V gene, CDR1 is MDHEN and CDR2 is SYDVKM. The V and J ends lost 3 bases and 6 bases respectively, with 17 bases between them. This chain's CDR3 is CASSFSGAGLAGELFF. Written as DNA, the CDR3 is TGTGCCAGCAGTTTCTCAGGGGCGGGGCTCGCCGGGGAGCTGTTTTTT. The full variable domain, with the rest looked up from reference TRBV28 and TRBJ2-2, is DVKVTQSSRYLVKRTGEKVFLECVQDMDHENMFWYRQDPGLGLRLIYFSYDVKMKEKGDIPEGYSVSREKKERFSLILESASTNQTSMYLCASSFSGAGLAGELFFGEGSRLTVL.

This clone has only a few counts. This rearrangement joins TRBV5-1 to TRBJ2-2; D unresolved. Per germline, CDR1 SGHRS and CDR2 YFSETQ. The CDR3 is 11 amino acids. V dropped 4 bases and J dropped 5 bases, with 3 bases sitting between them. In DNA form, the CDR3 reads TGCGCCAGCAGCGCGACCGGGGAGCTGTTTTTT. Its protein product is CASSATGELFF.

This chain connects TRBV9 to TRBJ2-1, with D perhaps TRBD2 (5 bases). CDR1 and CDR2 (germline): SGDLS, YYNGEE. Trimming left V 0 bases short and J 9 bases short, with 19 bases between. The CDR3 consists of 16 residues. The CDR3: CASSVGRTPGSSEQFF. CDR3 DNA sequence: TGTGCCAGCAGCGTAGGTAGGACTCCCGGATCCAGTGAGCAGTTCTTC.

In this sample, this clone turned up once. The rearrangement uses TRBV14 and TRBJ2-7; 7 bases are shared with TRBD1. The CDR3 is 15 amino acids. Germline CDR1 is SGHDN and CDR2 is FVKESK. Trimming at V came to 4 bases and at J to 0 bases, leaving 6 bases not matched to a gene. CDR3: CASSLRGPSSYEQYF. The CDR3 DNA reads TGTGCCAGCAGCCTTAGGGGGCCGAGCTCCTACGAGCAGTACTTC.

Details on this clone: This sample includes further DNA sequences coding for the same CDR3. The chain recombines TRBV11-2 with TRBJ2-5, with D possibly matching TRBD2 (6 bases). The CDR3 covers 15 residues. Trimming shortened V by 1 base and J by 2 bases, and 11 bases separated the two germline ends. The germline V gene has CDR1 SGHAT and CDR2 FQNNGV. The CDR3 DNA reads TGTGCCAGCAGCTTAGCGGGAGCCGGTCAAGAGACCCAGTACTTC. It yields the protein CASSLAGAGQETQYF.

This chain uses TRBV18 with TRBJ2-1; D is ambiguous. This CDR3 is built from 16 residues. Deletions cut 1 base from V and 8 bases from J, with 18 bases between. Germline V gives CDR1 KGHSH, CDR2 LQKENI. CDR3 loop: CASSPRVTGFEHEQFF. CDR3 DNA sequence: TGTGCCAGCTCACCACGCGTCACGGGTTTCGAACATGAGCAGTTCTTC.

The chain has TRBV18 and TRBJ2-7; the match to TRBD2 covers 10 bases. Losses at the gene ends were 0 bases for V and 5 bases for J; bases not matched to a gene: 10. The CDR3 totals 17 residues. Germline assignment: CDR1 KGHSH and CDR2 LQKENI. CDR3: CASSPPGASGSFNEQYF. As DNA, the CDR3 is TGTGCCAGCTCACCACCGGGGGCTAGCGGGAGTTTCAACGAGCAGTACTTC.

The chain joins TRBV11-2 to TRBJ2-1; 9 bases match TRBD1. V gave up 6 bases and J gave up 2 bases; unmatched junction bases: 8. The CDR3 extends over 16 amino acids. Per the germline V gene, CDR1 is SGHAT and CDR2 is FQNNGV. CDR3 sequence: CASSSRTGAPYNEQFF. As DNA, the CDR3 is TGTGCCAGCAGTTCTCGGACAGGGGCCCCCTACAATGAGCAGTTCTTC.

This clone is a singleton in its sample. The gene calls are TRBV9 and TRBJ2-3; 8 nucleotides agree with TRBD2. CDR1 SGDLS and CDR2 YYNGEE come from the germline V gene. This CDR3 region has 15 residues. The trim removed 4 bases at V and 2 bases at J, leaving 6 bases unmatched. The CDR3 DNA reads as TGTGCCAGCAGCAGTTGGCGGGGGGACACAGATACGCAGTATTTT. Its protein is CASSSWRGDTDTQYF.

The chain has TRBV28 and TRBJ2-6, with D uncertain. Germline CDR1 is MDHEN and CDR2 is SYDVKM. Trimming shortened V by 6 bases and J by 0 bases, and 6 bases separated the two germline ends. CDR3 length equals 14 residues. Written as DNA, the CDR3 is TGTGCCAGCAGGGCCAGCTCTGGGGCCAACGTCCTGACTTTC. It codes for CASRASSGANVLTF.

J is TRBJ2-5 and V is TRBV11-2; D ambiguous. Germline values: CDR1 SGHAT, CDR2 FQNNGV. The CDR3 length is 15 residues. V shed 5 bases and J shed 2 bases, with 15 bases lying between them. CDR3 protein: CASSPWSAKQETQYF. The CDR3 DNA follows: TGTGCCAGCAGCCCCTGGTCCGCCAAGCAAGAGACCCAGTACTTC.

The genes are TRBV7-6 and TRBJ1-2; 9 bases align to TRBD1. V was pared by 1 base and J by 6 bases, with 9 bases of the junction left unmatched. Germline V gene lookup returns CDR1 SGHVS and CDR2 FNYEAQ. This CDR3 has 16 residues. The CDR3 spells CASSLDGTGTGHGYTF. CDR3 DNA sequence: TGTGCCAGCAGCTTAGACGGGACCGGGACAGGGCATGGCTACACCTTC. Full variable domain (outside the CDR3, taken from reference TRBV7-6 and TRBJ1-2): GAGVSQSPRYKVTKRGQDVALRCDPISGHVSLYWYRQALGQGPEFLTYFNYEAQQDKSGLPNDRFSAERPEGSISTLTIQRTEQRDSAMYRCASSLDGTGTGHGYTFGSGTRLTVV.

The rearrangement joins TRBV7-2 to TRBJ2-1; tentative D call: TRBD2 (6 bases). The CDR3 runs 18 residues. V dropped 2 bases and J dropped 3 bases, with 20 bases sitting between them. Per germline, CDR1 SGHTA and CDR2 FQGNSA. The CDR3 DNA reads as TGTGCCAGCAGCTTAAAGGAGGGGTTAGCGAACCTCTACAATGAGCAGTTCTTC. Amino acid sequence: CASSLKEGLANLYNEQFF. Full variable domain (remainder filled in from reference TRBV7-2 and TRBJ2-1): GAGVSQSPSNKVTEKGKDVELRCDPISGHTALYWYRQSLGQGLEFLIYFQGNSAPDKSGLPSDRFSAERTGGSVSTLTIQRTQQEDSAVYLCASSLKEGLANLYNEQFFGPGTRLTVL.

The CDR3: CASSTPVWGQGGTGELFF. CDR3 coding DNA: TGTGCCAGTAGTACCCCCGTGTGGGGGCAGGGAGGCACCGGGGAGCTGTTTTTT. The chain combines TRBV19 with TRBJ2-2; TRBD1 or TRBD2 may be the D gene (6 bases each). V dropped 4 bases and J dropped 4 bases, with 22 bases sitting between them. CDR1 and CDR2 from the germline V gene are LNHDA and SQIVND (reference sequence). This CDR3 has 18 residues.

V and J are TRBV28 and TRBJ2-7; TRBD2 agrees at 7 bases. CDR1 and CDR2 (germline): MDHEN, SYDVKM. This CDR3 comprises 14 residues. Trimming took 7 bases from V and 3 from J; bases not matched to a gene: 9. The CDR3 region is CASIGSGSFYEQYF. The CDR3 coding sequence is TGTGCCAGCATTGGTAGCGGGTCTTTCTACGAGCAGTACTTC.

This clone was counted once. This chain links TRBV19 with TRBJ2-1, with 10 bases identical to TRBD2. Germline V lookup: CDR1 LNHDA, CDR2 SQIVND (reference sequence). Trimming removed 10 bases from V and 9 bases from J; junction bases left unmatched: 6. There are 12 residues in the CDR3. CDR3 loop: CATGGLASEQFF. CDR3 DNA sequence: TGTGCCACCGGGGGACTAGCGAGTGAGCAGTTCTTC.

This rearrangement joins TRBV7-3 to TRBJ2-3, with TRBD2 matching over 8 bases. Germline V gene lookup returns CDR1 SGHTA and CDR2 FQGTGA. J gave up 6 bases and V 4 bases, and 9 bases lay outside the gene matches. The CDR3 covers 15 residues. The DNA of the CDR3 is TGTGCCAGCAGCTCTAGCGGGCCAGCGCGGGATACGCAGTATTTT. Encoded protein: CASSSSGPARDTQYF.

The chain couples TRBV11-2 to TRBJ2-5; D is possibly TRBD1 (5 bases). The CDR3 spans 16 residues. The ends were cut back, 1 base at V and 1 base at J, with 13 bases in the middle. Germline V lookup: CDR1 SGHAT, CDR2 FQNNGV. CDR3 nucleotide sequence: TGTGCCAGCAGCTTAGGGGCAGGGAACACCCAAGAGACCCAGTACTTC. Its protein is CASSLGAGNTQETQYF.